The T cell receptor (beta chain) under discussion was sequenced for a study of OX40 agonist ivuxolimab in advanced cancers. The data were produced by immunoSEQ multiplex PCR, yet TCRdb's version contains in-frame clones alone and is incomplete. The sample lists tens of thousands of clones, around 84% occurring once. The CDR3 contains 16 residues. V gave up 0 bases and J gave up 8 bases; unmatched junction bases: 8. The germline V gene encodes CDR1 SGDLS and CDR2 YYNGEE. The TCR sequence derives from an adult with an advanced solid tumor such as melanoma, head and neck, liver or kidney cancer. The chain has TRBV9 and TRBJ2-1; 10 bases map to TRBD2. Here the sequenced sample was CD4+ or CD8+ T cells sorted from blood, taken in a trial of the OX40 agonist ivuxolimab. CDR3 nucleotides: TGTGCCAGCAGCGTAGTGCCAGCGGGGGGGACAGATGAGCAGTTCTTC. Encoded protein: CASSVVPAGGTDEQFF. Full variable domain (outside the CDR3, taken from reference TRBV9 and TRBJ2-1): DSGVTQTPKHLITATGQRVTLRCSPRSGDLSVYWYQQSLDQGLQFLIQYYNGEERAKGNILERFSAQQFPDLHSELNLSSLELGDSALYFCASSVVPAGGTDEQFFGPGTRLTVL.